The 18 T cell receptor beta chains presented below share a single source sample, sequenced in a study of metastatic and nonmetastatic thyroid tumors. TCRdb reassembled clones from the PCR reads with MiXCR. The sample consists of about 48,000 clones, roughly 23% of them appearing once. There were no patients who had received any treatment before thyroid surgery. The specimen was blood. The receptors were sampled from a male donor with papillary thyroid cancer or a benign thyroid nodule (not recorded which). Some clones in this sample may be carry-over from other donors' samples.

On this clone: Relative to the germline gene, one junction end is altered; a read error may explain this. The chain has TRBV5-1 and TRBJ1-2; possibly TRBD1 for D (6 bases). This CDR3 region has 13 residues. Germline CDR1 reads SGHRS; CDR2 reads YFSETQ. The CDR3 protein is CVSIPDSYGSYTF. CDR3 coding DNA: TGCGTCAGCATCCCGGACAGTTATGGCAGCTACACCTTC.

This clone was found many times. The genes are TRBV5-1 and TRBJ1-1; 7 bases align to TRBD1. Germline V CDR1 and CDR2: SGHRS, YFSETQ. J was trimmed by 1 base and V by 6 bases; bases with no gene match: 6. This CDR3 is 14 amino acids long. The CDR3 reads CASTTRQGNTEAFF. The CDR3 nucleotides are TGCGCCAGCACGACCCGACAGGGGAACACTGAAGCTTTCTTT.

This clone appeared many times. One end of the junction is discordant with germline, which a read error may explain. The chain combines TRBV7-7 with TRBJ2-7; 11 bases align to TRBD2. The CDR3 is 17 amino acids. Germline CDR1 is SSHAT and CDR2 is FNYEAQ (reference sequence). Here the CDR3 DNA reads TGTGCTAGCAGCGATCTCCTAGCGGGAGGAAACTCCTACGAGCAGTACTTC. It translates to CASSDLLAGGNSYEQYF.

This clone was picked up a small number of times. The chain recombines TRBV30 with TRBJ2-7, with D possibly matching TRBD2 (5 bases). With 0 bases removed from V and 3 bases from J, the gap between germline ends came to 9 bases. Germline V lookup: CDR1 GTSNPN, CDR2 SVGIG (reference sequence). CDR3 length: 13 amino acids. The CDR3 region has the DNA TGTGCCTGGAGTGTTCCGGGGAGCTACGAGCAGTACTTC. This gives the protein CAWSVPGSYEQYF.

This clone was counted many times. V usage is TRBV20-1 and J usage is TRBJ2-3; 9 nucleotides match TRBD2. V was pared by 3 bases and J by 4 bases, with 8 bases of the junction left unmatched. Germline V CDR1 and CDR2: DFQATT, SNEGSKA (reference sequence). The CDR3 totals 15 residues. The CDR3 DNA sequence: TGCAGTGCTAGTGGGAATAGCGGGAGACCAGATACGCAGTATTTT. Protein product: CSASGNSGRPDTQYF.

The chain combines TRBV6-2 or TRBV6-3 with TRBJ1-1, with D possibly TRBD1 on 6 matching bases. CDR1 and CDR2 from the germline V gene are MNHEY and SVGEGT. V lost 6 bases and J lost 4, with 9 bases in between. This CDR3 contains 12 residues. The CDR3: CASRTGRTEAFF. CDR3 DNA sequence: TGTGCCAGCAGGACAGGTCGCACTGAAGCTTTCTTT.

At least ten counts were recorded for this clone. The V and J genes are TRBV24-1 and TRBJ1-5; tentatively, D is TRBD1 (5 bases). CDR1 and CDR2 (germline): KGHDR, SFDVKD. This CDR3 has 13 residues. Deletions cut 6 bases from V and 4 bases from J, with 9 bases between. The CDR3, as DNA: TGTGCCACCAGTCCGGGGCCAAATCAGCCCCAGCATTTT. This encodes CATSPGPNQPQHF.

Many counts were recorded for this clone. J is TRBJ2-7 and V is TRBV28; D gene unclear. Germline lookup yields CDR1 MDHEN and CDR2 SYDVKM. Trimming removed 4 bases from V and 7 bases from J, with 20 bases in between. The CDR3 totals 15 residues. As DNA, the CDR3 is TGTGCCAGCAGTTCTACCGAACAGCCCTCTCGTGAGCAGTACTTC. Its protein is CASSSTEQPSREQYF.

This clone is labeled medium-sized. The chain recombines TRBV5-1 with TRBJ1-1, with 7 bases matching TRBD1. J gave up 1 base and V 0 bases, and 3 bases lay outside the gene matches. This CDR3 has 15 amino acids. Germline V lookup: CDR1 SGHRS, CDR2 YFSETQ. CDR3 DNA sequence: TGCGCCAGCAGCTTGGGACAGGGCTCGAACACTGAAGCTTTCTTT. Translation: CASSLGQGSNTEAFF.

The chain combines TRBV24-1 with TRBJ1-5; 9 bases are shared with TRBD1. CDR1 is KGHDR, CDR2 SFDVKD, per germline. The CDR3 runs to 17 residues. The V and J ends lost 9 bases and 11 bases, in that order; junction bases with no gene match: 22. The CDR3 here is CATATVRQGGAVGAQHF. In DNA form, the CDR3 reads TGTGCCACCGCCACGGTGAGACAGGGGGGAGCAGTGGGAGCCCAGCATTTT.

The genes are TRBV20-1 and TRBJ1-1; the match to TRBD1 covers 7 bases. This CDR3 contains 13 residues. CDR1 and CDR2 (germline): DFQATT, SNEGSKA (reference sequence). Trimming took 4 bases from V and 4 from J; bases not matched to a gene: 6. CDR3 protein: CSAIRQGFTEAFF. For the CDR3, the DNA is TGCAGTGCTATACGACAGGGATTCACTGAAGCTTTCTTT.

The chain combines TRBV15 with TRBJ1-4, with a weak D call TRBD1 (5 bases). This CDR3 has 13 amino acids. The germline V gene has CDR1 LNHNV and CDR2 YYDKDF (reference sequence). V lost 5 bases to trimming and J lost 8 bases, with 12 bases between them. CDR3 nucleotide sequence: TGTGCCACCAGCCCCAGAAAGGGGGAAAAACTGTTTTTT. Protein product: CATSPRKGEKLFF.

J is TRBJ1-4 and V is TRBV11-2, with 7 positions matching TRBD1. Germline CDR1 is SGHAT and CDR2 is FQNNGV. CDR3 length equals 15 residues. V shed 5 bases, J shed 7 bases, and the junction held 10 bases outside the gene matches. CDR3 sequence (DNA): TGTGCCAGCAGCCTCGACAGGGCCCTTAGTGAAAAACTGTTTTTT. It yields the protein CASSLDRALSEKLFF.

This clone was recorded at least ten times. This chain links TRBV2 with TRBJ1-1; TRBD1 might be the D (6 bases). The CDR3 contains 15 residues. The germline V gene has CDR1 SNHLY and CDR2 FYNNEI. Deletions cut 5 bases from V and 0 bases from J, with 13 bases between. The CDR3 spells CASSFTGPMNTEAFF. DNA for the CDR3: TGTGCCAGCAGTTTTACAGGGCCCATGAACACTGAAGCTTTCTTT.

In this sample, this clone turned up a few times. The J gene is TRBJ1-1, the V gene TRBV30; D may be TRBD1 (5 bases). V lost 4 bases and J lost 7, with 16 bases in between. Germline-derived CDR1 and CDR2 are GTSNPN and SVGIG (reference sequence). The CDR3 consists of 13 residues. This CDR3 reads CAWNTGTSVEAFF. The CDR3, as DNA: TGTGCCTGGAATACCGGGACCTCGGTTGAAGCTTTCTTT.

This clone was seen a handful of times. A much larger clone lies a single base off, so this may be a read error. This rearrangement joins TRBV7-2 to TRBJ2-7; D is unclear. The V gene's germline CDR1 is SGHTA and CDR2 FQGNSA. Trimming cost V 7 bases and J 3 bases, with 10 bases left between them. CDR3 length: 12 residues. The CDR3 nucleotides are TGTGCCAGCATCTTTGCCCTCTACGAGCAGTACTTC. Its protein product is CASIFALYEQYF.

This clone was seen only a few times. The CDR3 sequence: CASSGPGTTSTDTQYF. The CDR3 DNA sequence: TGTGCCAGCAGCGGACCCGGGACAACTAGCACAGATACGCAGTATTTT. The rearrangement links TRBV28 to TRBJ2-3; maybe TRBD1 (6 bases). The CDR3 sequence is 16 residues long. The V end was cut by 6 bases, the J end by 0 bases, with 16 bases between. The germline V gene has CDR1 MDHEN and CDR2 SYDVKM. Variable domain in full (rest from reference TRBV28 and TRBJ2-3): DVKVTQSSRYLVKRTGEKVFLECVQDMDHENMFWYRQDPGLGLRLIYFSYDVKMKEKGDIPEGYSVSREKKERFSLILESASTNQTSMYLCASSGPGTTSTDTQYFGPGTRLTVL.

This clone has ten or more counts. The chain combines TRBV5-1 with TRBJ1-1, with no clear D. Germline CDR1 reads SGHRS; CDR2 reads YFSETQ. The germline V and J ends were trimmed by 6 bases and 4 bases, with 13 bases remaining between them. There are 13 residues in the CDR3. In DNA, the CDR3 is TGCGCCAGCACGAAAGAGAGTTCCACTGAAGCTTTCTTT. Encoded protein: CASTKESSTEAFF.